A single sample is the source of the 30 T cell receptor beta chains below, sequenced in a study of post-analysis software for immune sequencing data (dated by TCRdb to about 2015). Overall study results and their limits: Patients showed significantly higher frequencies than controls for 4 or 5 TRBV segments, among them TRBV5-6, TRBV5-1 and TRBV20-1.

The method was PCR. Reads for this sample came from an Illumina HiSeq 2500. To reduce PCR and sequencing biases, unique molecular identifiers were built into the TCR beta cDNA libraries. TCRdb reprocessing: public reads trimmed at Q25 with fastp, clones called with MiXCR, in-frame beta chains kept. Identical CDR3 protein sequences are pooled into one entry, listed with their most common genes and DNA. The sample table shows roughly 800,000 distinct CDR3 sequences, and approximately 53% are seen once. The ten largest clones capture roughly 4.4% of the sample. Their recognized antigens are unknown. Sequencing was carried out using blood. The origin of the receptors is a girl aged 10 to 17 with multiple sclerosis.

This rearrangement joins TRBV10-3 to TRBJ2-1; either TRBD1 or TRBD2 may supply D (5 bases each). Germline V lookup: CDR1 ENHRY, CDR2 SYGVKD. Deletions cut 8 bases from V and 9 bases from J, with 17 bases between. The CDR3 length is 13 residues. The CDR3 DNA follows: TGTGCCATCCGTCACATTCTGGGGACTGAGCAGTTCTTC. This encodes CAIRHILGTEQFF.

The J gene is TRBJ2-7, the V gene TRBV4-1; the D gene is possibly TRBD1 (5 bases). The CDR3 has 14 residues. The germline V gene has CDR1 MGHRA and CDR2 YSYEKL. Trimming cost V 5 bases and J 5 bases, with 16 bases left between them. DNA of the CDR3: TGCGCCAGCAGCGCGATCACAGGATCTGACGAGCAGTACTTC. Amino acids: CASSAITGSDEQYF.

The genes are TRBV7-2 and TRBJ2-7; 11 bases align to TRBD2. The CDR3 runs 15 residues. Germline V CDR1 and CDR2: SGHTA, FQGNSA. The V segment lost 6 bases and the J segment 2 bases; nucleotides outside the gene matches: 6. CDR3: CASSTGLAGPYEQYF. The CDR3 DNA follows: TGTGCCAGCAGTACCGGACTAGCGGGTCCCTACGAGCAGTACTTC.

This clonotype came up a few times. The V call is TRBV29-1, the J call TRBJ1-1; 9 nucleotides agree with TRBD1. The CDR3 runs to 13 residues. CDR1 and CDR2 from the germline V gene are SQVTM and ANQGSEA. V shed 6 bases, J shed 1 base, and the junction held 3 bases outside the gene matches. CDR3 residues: CSVVGQGNTEAFF. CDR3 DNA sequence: TGCAGCGTGGTGGGACAGGGGAACACTGAAGCTTTCTTT.

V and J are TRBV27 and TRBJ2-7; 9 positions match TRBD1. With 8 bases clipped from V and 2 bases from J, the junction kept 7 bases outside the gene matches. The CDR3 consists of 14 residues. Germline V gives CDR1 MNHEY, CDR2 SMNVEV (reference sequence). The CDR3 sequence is CASAIRDRAYEQYF. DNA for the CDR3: TGTGCCAGCGCAATAAGGGACAGGGCCTACGAGCAGTACTTC.

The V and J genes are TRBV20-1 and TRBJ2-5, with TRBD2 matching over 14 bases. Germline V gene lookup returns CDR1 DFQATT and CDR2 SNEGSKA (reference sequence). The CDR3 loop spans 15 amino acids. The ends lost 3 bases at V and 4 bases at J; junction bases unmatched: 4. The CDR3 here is CSASPTSGGAETQYF. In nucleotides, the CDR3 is TGCAGTGCTAGTCCGACTAGCGGGGGGGCAGAGACCCAGTACTTC.

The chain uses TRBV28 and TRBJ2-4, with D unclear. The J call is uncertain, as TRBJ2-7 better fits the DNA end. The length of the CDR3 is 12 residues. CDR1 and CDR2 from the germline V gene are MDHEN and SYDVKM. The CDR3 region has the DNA TGTGCCAGCAGTTTGCACTACTACGAGCAGTACTTC. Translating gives CASSLHYYEQYF.

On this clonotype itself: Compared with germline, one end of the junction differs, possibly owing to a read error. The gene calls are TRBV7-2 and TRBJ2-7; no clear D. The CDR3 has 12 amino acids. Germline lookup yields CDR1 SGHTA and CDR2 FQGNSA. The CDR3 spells CASSLKTYKQYF. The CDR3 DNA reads TGTGCCAGCAGCTTGAAAACCTACAAGCAGTACTTC.

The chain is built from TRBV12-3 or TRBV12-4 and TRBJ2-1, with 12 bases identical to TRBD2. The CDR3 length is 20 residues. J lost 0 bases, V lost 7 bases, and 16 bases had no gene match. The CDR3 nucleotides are TGTGCCAGCACCCCCTGGAGGACTAGCGGGGTGACGAGCTCCTACAATGAGCAGTTCTTC. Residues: CASTPWRTSGVTSSYNEQFF.

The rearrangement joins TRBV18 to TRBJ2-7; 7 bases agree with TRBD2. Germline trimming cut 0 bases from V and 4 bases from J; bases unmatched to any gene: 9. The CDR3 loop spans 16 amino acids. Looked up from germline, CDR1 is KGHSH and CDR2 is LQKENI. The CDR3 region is CASSPPWASGTYEQYF. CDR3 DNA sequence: TGTGCCAGCTCACCACCGTGGGCTAGCGGTACGTACGAGCAGTACTTC.

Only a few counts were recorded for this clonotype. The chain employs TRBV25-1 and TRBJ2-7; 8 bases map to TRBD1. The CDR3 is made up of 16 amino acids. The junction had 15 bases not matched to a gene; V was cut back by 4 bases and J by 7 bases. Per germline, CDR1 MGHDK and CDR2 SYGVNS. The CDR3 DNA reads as TGTGCCAGCAGTGGGGGGGTGAGGACAGGGAGTTGGGAGCAGTACTTC. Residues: CASSGGVRTGSWEQYF.

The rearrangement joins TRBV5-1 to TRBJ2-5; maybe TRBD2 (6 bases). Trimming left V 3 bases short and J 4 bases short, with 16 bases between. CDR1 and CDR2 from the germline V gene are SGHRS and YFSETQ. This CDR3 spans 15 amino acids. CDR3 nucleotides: TGCGCCAGCAGCTCTGGGGGGAGGACTGGAGAGACCCAGTACTTC. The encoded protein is CASSSGGRTGETQYF.

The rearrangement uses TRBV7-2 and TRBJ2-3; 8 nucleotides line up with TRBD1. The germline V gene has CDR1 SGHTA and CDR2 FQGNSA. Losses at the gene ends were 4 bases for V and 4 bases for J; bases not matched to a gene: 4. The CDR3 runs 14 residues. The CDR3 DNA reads TGTGCCAGCAGCTCCCAGGGGGCATCAGATACGCAGTATTTT. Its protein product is CASSSQGASDTQYF.

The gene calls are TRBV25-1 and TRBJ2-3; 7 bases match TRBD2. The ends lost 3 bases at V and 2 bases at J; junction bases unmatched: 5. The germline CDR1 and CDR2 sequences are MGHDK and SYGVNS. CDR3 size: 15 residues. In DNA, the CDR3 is TGTGCCAGCAGTGACTCTAGCGGCCCCACAGATACGCAGTATTTT. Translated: CASSDSSGPTDTQYF. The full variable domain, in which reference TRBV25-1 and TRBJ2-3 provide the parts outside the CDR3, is EADIYQTPRYLVIGTGKKITLECSQTMGHDKMYWYQQDPGMELHLIHYSYGVNSTEKGDLSSESTVSRIRTEHFPLTLESARPSHTSQYLCASSDSSGPTDTQYFGPGTRLTVL.

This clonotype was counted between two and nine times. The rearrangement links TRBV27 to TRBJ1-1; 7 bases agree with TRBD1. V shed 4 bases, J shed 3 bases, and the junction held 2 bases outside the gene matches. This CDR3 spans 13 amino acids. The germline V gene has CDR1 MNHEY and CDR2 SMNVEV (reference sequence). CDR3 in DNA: TGTGCCAGCAGTTGGGGGACAGACACTGAAGCTTTCTTT. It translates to CASSWGTDTEAFF.

The CDR3 sequence is CSGAGSGLDEQFF. DNA of the CDR3: TGCAGCGGTGCCGGATCAGGGCTCGATGAGCAGTTCTTC. V is TRBV29-1 and J is TRBJ2-1, with D maybe TRBD1 (5 bases). The CDR3 runs 13 residues. Germline-derived CDR1 and CDR2 are SQVTM and ANQGSEA. The V gene lost 7 bases and the J gene lost 8 bases, with 18 bases spanning the gap.

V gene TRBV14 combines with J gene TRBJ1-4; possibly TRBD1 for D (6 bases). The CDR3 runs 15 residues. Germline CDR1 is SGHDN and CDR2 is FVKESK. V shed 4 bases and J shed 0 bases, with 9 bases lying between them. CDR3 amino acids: CASSPRQATNEKLFF. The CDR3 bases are TGTGCCAGCAGCCCCCGACAGGCAACTAATGAAAAACTGTTTTTT.

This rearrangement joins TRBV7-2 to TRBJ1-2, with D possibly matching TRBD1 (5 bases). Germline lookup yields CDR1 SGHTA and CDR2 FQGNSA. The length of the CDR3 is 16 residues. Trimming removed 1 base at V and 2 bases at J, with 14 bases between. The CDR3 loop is CASSLGMGRANYGYTF. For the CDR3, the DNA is TGTGCCAGCAGCTTAGGGATGGGGCGAGCAAACTATGGCTACACCTTC.

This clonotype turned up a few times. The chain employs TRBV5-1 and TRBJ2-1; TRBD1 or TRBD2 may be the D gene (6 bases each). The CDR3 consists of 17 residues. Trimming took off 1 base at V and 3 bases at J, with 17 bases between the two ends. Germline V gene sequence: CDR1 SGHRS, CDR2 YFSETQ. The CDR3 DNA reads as TGCGCCAGCAGCTTGATGGGGGGCGCGGTTCTCTACAATGAGCAGTTCTTC. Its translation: CASSLMGGAVLYNEQFF.

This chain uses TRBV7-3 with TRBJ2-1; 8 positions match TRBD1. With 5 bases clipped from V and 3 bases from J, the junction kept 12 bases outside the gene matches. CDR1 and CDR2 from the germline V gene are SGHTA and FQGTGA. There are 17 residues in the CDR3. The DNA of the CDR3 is TGTGCCAGCAGCCCAATCGGAGGGACAGGCGGCTACAATGAGCAGTTCTTC. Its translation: CASSPIGGTGGYNEQFF.

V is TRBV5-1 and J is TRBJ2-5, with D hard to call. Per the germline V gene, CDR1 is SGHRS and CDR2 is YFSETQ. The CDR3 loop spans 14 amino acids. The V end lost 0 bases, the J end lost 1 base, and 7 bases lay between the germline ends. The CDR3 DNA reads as TGCGCCAGCAGCTTGGCGAAGATCCAAGAGACCCAGTACTTC. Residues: CASSLAKIQETQYF.

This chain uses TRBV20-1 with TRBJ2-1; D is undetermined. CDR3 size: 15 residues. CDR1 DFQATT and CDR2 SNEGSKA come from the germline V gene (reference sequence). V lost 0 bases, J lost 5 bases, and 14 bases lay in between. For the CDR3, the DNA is TGCAGTGCTAGAGATCTGGGGATCGGCGACAATGAGCAGTTCTTC. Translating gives CSARDLGIGDNEQFF.

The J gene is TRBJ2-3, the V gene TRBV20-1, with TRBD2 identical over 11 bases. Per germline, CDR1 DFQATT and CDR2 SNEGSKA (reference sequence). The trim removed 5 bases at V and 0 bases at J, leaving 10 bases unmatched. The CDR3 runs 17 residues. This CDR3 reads CSAQDTGTSGSTDTQYF. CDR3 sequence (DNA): TGCAGTGCTCAGGATACCGGGACTAGCGGCAGCACAGATACGCAGTATTTT.

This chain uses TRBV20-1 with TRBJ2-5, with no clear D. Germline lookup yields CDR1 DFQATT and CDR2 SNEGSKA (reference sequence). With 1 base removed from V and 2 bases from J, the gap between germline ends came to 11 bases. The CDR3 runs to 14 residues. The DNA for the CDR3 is TGCAGTGCTAGAGCTCGGGCCTTACAAGAGACCCAGTACTTC. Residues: CSARARALQETQYF.

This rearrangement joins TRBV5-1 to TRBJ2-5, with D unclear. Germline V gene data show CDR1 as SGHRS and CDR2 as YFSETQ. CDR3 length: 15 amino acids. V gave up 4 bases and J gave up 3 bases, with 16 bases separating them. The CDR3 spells CASSRSIGTEETQYF. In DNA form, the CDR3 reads TGCGCCAGCAGCCGTTCAATCGGTACGGAAGAGACCCAGTACTTC.

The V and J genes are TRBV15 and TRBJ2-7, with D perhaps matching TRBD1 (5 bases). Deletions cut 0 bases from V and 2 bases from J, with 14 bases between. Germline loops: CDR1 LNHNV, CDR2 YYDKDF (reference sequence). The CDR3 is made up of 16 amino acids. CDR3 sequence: CATSRETGDRAYEQYF. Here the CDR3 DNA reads TGTGCCACCAGCAGAGAAACCGGAGACAGAGCCTACGAGCAGTACTTC.

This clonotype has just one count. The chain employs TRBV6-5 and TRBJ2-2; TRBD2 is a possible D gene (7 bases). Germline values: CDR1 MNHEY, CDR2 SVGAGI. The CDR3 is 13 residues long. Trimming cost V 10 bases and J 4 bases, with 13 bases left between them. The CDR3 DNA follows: TGTGCCATCCGGGGGGCATTCACCGGGGAGCTGTTTTTT. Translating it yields CAIRGAFTGELFF.

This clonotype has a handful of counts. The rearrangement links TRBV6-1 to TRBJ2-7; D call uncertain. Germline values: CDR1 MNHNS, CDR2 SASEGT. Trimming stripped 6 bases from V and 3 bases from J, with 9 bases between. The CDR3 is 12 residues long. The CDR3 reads CASRWRFYEQYF. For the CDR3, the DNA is TGTGCCAGCAGATGGAGATTCTACGAGCAGTACTTC.

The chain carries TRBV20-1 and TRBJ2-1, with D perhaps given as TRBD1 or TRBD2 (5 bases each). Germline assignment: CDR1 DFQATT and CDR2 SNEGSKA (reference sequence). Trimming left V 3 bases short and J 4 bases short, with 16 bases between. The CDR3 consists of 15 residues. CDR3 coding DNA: TGCAGTGCTAGGGACGGGACGGGATTTTACAATGAGCAGTTCTTC. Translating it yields CSARDGTGFYNEQFF.

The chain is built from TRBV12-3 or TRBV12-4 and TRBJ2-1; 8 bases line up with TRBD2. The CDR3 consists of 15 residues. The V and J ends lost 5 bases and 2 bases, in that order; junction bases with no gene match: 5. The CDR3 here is CASSLGGAPYNEQFF. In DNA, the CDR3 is TGTGCCAGCAGTCTCGGGGGGGCCCCCTACAATGAGCAGTTCTTC.